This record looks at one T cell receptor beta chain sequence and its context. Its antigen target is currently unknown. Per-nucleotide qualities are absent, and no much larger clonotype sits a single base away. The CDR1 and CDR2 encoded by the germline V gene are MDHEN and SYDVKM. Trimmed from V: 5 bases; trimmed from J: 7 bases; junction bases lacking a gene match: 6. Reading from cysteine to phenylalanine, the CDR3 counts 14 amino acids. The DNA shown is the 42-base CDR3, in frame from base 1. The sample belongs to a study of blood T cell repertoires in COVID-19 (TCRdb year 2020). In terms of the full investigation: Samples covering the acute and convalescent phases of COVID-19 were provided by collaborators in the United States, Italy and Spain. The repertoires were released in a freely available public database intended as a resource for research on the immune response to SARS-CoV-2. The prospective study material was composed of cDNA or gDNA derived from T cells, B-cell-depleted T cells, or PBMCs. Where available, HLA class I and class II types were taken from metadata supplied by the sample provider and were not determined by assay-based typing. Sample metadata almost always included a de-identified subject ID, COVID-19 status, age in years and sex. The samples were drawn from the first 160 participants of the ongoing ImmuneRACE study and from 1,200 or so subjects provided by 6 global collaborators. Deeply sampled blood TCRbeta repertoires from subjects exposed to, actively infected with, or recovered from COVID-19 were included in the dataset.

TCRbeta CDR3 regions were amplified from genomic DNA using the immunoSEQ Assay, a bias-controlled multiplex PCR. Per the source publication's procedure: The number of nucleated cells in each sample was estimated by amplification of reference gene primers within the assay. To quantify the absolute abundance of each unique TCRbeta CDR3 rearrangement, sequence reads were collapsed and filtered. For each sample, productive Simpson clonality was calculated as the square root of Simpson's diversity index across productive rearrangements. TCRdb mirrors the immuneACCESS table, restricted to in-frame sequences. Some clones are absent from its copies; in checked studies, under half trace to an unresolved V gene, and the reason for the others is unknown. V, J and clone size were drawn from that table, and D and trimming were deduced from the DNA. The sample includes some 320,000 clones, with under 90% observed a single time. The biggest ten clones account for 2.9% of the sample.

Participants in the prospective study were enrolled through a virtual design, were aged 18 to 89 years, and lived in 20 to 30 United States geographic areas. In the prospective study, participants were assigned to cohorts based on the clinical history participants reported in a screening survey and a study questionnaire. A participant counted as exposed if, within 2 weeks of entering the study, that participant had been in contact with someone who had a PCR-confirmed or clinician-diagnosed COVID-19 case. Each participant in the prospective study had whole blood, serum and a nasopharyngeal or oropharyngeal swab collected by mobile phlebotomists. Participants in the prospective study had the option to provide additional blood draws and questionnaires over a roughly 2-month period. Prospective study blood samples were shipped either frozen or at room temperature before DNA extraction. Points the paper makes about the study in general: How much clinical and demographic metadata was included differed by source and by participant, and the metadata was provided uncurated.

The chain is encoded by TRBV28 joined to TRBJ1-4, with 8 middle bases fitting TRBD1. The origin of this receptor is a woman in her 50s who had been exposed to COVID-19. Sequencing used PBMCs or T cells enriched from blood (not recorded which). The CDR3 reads CASSTNRGGEKLFF. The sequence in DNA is TGTGCCAGCAGTACCAACAGGGGGGGTGAAAAACTGTTTTTT.